Shown below are 6 T cell receptor beta chains from a single sample sequenced in a study of molecular identifiers for immune sequencing clone quantification. TCRdb used MiXCR to reprocess the PCR reads, holding one entry per CDR3 protein. Here the sample spans 97,000 or so distinct CDR3 sequences, approximately 24% being singletons. Sequencing was carried out using naive CD8+ T cells from blood, with Jurkat cell RNA spiked in. Indicated subset: FACS-sorted CD8+CD4-CCR7+CD45RA+ naive T cells. These receptors were obtained from a human donor in good health. Some libraries in this study had Jurkat cell RNA spiked in.

This clonotype showed up just a few times. The chain is built from TRBV29-1 and TRBJ2-5; TRBD2 matches 11 bases. The CDR3 runs to 15 residues. Germline V gene data show CDR1 as SQVTM and CDR2 as ANQGSEA. The J segment lost 5 bases and the V segment lost 7 bases, leaving 12 bases of the junction unmatched. The CDR3 spells CSGEGTSGVQETQYF. CDR3 in DNA: TGCAGCGGAGAGGGGACTAGCGGTGTGCAGGAGACCCAGTACTTC.

This clonotype was seen more than once but under ten times. The gene calls are TRBV18 and TRBJ1-1; 9 nucleotides match TRBD1. V lost 5 bases and J lost 3; bases outside the gene matches: 7. The CDR3 consists of 15 residues. Germline CDR1 KGHSH, CDR2 LQKENI. The CDR3, as DNA: TGTGCCAGCTCATCGCGGGACAGGGTCGACACTGAAGCTTTCTTT. It yields the protein CASSSRDRVDTEAFF.

Regarding this clonotype: A much larger clone lies a single base off, so this may be a read error. The chain carries TRBV14 and TRBJ1-6; maybe TRBD1 (6 bases). The CDR3 sequence is 15 residues long. Germline V gene lookup returns CDR1 SGHDN and CDR2 FVKESK. The CDR3 loop reads CVSSPPGTSLAPLHF. CDR3 nucleotide sequence: TGTGTCAGCAGCCCCCCCGGGACATCGTTAGCACCCCTCCACTTT. Using reference TRBV14 and TRBJ1-6 for the parts outside the CDR3, the full variable domain is EAGVTQFPSHSVIEKGQTVTLRCDPISGHDNLYWYRRVMGKEIKFLLHFVKESKQDESGMPNNRFLAERTGGTYSTLKVQPAELEDSGVYFCVSSPPGTSLAPLHFGNGTRLTVT.

This clonotype was seen ten or more times. The J gene is TRBJ2-5, the V gene TRBV5-4; possible D gene TRBD2, 6 bases. V shed 6 bases and J shed 7 bases, with 16 bases lying between them. This CDR3 is 13 amino acids long. Germline-derived CDR1 and CDR2 are SGHNT and YYREEE (reference sequence). CDR3 DNA: TGTGCCAGCACGGATGGCGGGGTGGTGACCCAGTACTTC. Residues: CASTDGGVVTQYF.

Remarks on this clonotype: The CDR3 end shows no conserved phenylalanine or tryptophan, and so a read error is likely. The rearrangement uses TRBV7-8 and TRBJ2-1; D is ambiguous. V was cut by 4 bases and J by 0 bases, with 4 bases left in between. The germline V gene has CDR1 SGHVS and CDR2 FQNEAQ. This CDR3 spans 13 amino acids. The CDR3 DNA is TGTGCCAGCAGCTCAGACTCCTACAATGAGCAGTTCCTC. Translated: CASSSDSYNEQFL.

This clonotype was observed once. The chain has TRBV7-2 and TRBJ2-5; no clear D gene. Trimming stripped 1 base from V and 13 bases from J, with 22 bases between. This CDR3 spans 15 amino acids. Germline-derived CDR1 and CDR2 are SGHTA and FQGNSA. The chain's CDR3 is CASSLGLLSPAPPYF. The DNA for the CDR3 is TGTGCCAGCAGCTTAGGGCTACTTAGCCCCGCGCCCCCGTACTTC.